This TCR beta chain was sequenced in a study of cytomegalovirus exposure and HLA in healthy donors. The PCR was carried out with 60 Vbeta primers and 13 Jbeta primers. This table comes from immunoSEQ multiplex PCR, and its TCRdb copy is limited to in-frame clones, with some not included. The table records some 150,000 clones, approximately 82% of them present only once. The sample was PBMCs. This clonotype was sampled from a middle-aged man in good health and CMV-seronegative.

CDR3 protein: CASGGGPLFYEQYF. The CDR3 DNA is TGTGCCAGCGGGGGAGGACCCCTTTTTTACGAGCAGTACTTC. The V gene is TRBV27, the J gene TRBJ2-7, with D perhaps TRBD2 (6 bases). The CDR3 is 14 amino acids. Germline values: CDR1 MNHEY, CDR2 SMNVEV (reference sequence). V dropped 8 bases and J dropped 4 bases, with 18 bases sitting between them.